Presented here are 19 T cell receptor beta chains from one specimen sequenced in a study of shared clonotypes between healthy human individuals. This table comes from immunoSEQ multiplex PCR, and its TCRdb copy is limited to in-frame clones, with some not included. The sample shows some 2 million clones, roughly 96% of them seen only once. Sequences were obtained from naive CD4+ T cells sorted from blood. Indicated subset: CD45RA+ positively selected. These receptors all stem from a man aged 18 to 30 in good health.

This sequence joins TRBV2 and TRBJ1-4, with a tentative D call TRBD1 (6 bases). Germline assignment: CDR1 SNHLY and CDR2 FYNNEI. The CDR3 sequence is 16 residues long. V was trimmed by 6 bases and J by 3 bases, leaving 17 bases between them. The CDR3 region has the DNA TGTGCCAGCAGGGGGACCTCAGGGGCGGCTAATGAAAAACTGTTTTTT. This codes for CASRGTSGAANEKLFF.

V usage is TRBV6-5 and J usage is TRBJ2-7; TRBD2 might be the D (5 bases). This CDR3 spans 13 amino acids. V was clipped by 7 bases and J by 2 bases, with 12 bases between them. The V gene's germline CDR1 is MNHEY and CDR2 SVGAGI. CDR3 sequence reads: CASTPPGTYEQYF. DNA of the CDR3: TGTGCCAGCACCCCACCGGGAACCTACGAGCAGTACTTC.

The chain employs TRBV6-5 and TRBJ2-7, with TRBD1 matching 7 bases. The ends lost 5 bases at V and 3 bases at J; junction bases unmatched: 10. Germline V gives CDR1 MNHEY, CDR2 SVGAGI. The CDR3 consists of 15 residues. As DNA, the CDR3 is TGTGCCAGCAGTGCCAGACAGGGTCGCTTCTACGAGCAGTACTTC. Its protein is CASSARQGRFYEQYF.

This clone was detected only once. The rearrangement joins TRBV19 to TRBJ2-5; D is tentatively TRBD1 or TRBD2 (5 bases each). Per germline, CDR1 LNHDA and CDR2 SQIVND (reference sequence). The CDR3 has 13 residues. V was clipped by 8 bases and J by 7 bases, with 17 bases between them. CDR3 protein: CASSGAPGGTQYF. Here the CDR3 DNA reads TGTGCCAGTTCCGGGGCTCCCGGTGGGACCCAGTACTTC.

This chain uses TRBV20-1 with TRBJ2-3; D unclear. Looked up from germline, CDR1 is DFQATT and CDR2 is SNEGSKA (reference sequence). V was shortened by 6 bases and J by 10 bases, with 8 bases between the two germline ends. The CDR3 covers 9 residues. The CDR3 is CSAGLAQYF. The CDR3 nucleotides read TGCAGTGCAGGGTTGGCGCAGTATTTT.

The genes are TRBV30 and TRBJ1-6; the D is unclear. CDR1 and CDR2 from the germline V gene are GTSNPN and SVGIG (reference sequence). The CDR3 has 14 amino acids. The V end was cut by 8 bases, the J end by 6 bases, with 17 bases between. This chain's CDR3 is CAHNPTAINSPLHF. CDR3 DNA sequence: TGTGCCCACAACCCTACCGCCATTAATTCACCCCTCCACTTT.

J is TRBJ2-1 and V is TRBV2; D not resolved. The germline V gene has CDR1 SNHLY and CDR2 FYNNEI. V was shortened by 6 bases and J by 9 bases, with 12 bases between the two germline ends. This CDR3 is built from 12 residues. CDR3 sequence reads: CASREVELEQFF. The CDR3 DNA is TGTGCCAGCAGAGAGGTAGAGCTTGAGCAGTTCTTC.

The gene calls are TRBV9 and TRBJ2-5, with D tentatively TRBD1 or TRBD2 (5 bases each). V was cut by 4 bases and J by 5 bases, with 18 bases left in between. The germline gives CDR1 SGDLS, CDR2 YYNGEE. The CDR3 runs 15 residues. DNA for the CDR3: TGTGCCAGCAGCCCCCGGGTTTTGGGGGTGGAGACCCAGTACTTC. This gives the protein CASSPRVLGVETQYF.

V gene TRBV11-2 combines with J gene TRBJ2-1; D unclear. Germline V gives CDR1 SGHAT, CDR2 FQNNGV. There are 13 residues in the CDR3. V was pared by 1 base and J by 9 bases, with 10 bases between. DNA for the CDR3: TGTGCCAGCAGCTTAGTTTCCTGGGGTGAGCAGTTCTTC. This codes for CASSLVSWGEQFF.

The CDR3 here is CASSPPWTGTGEQYF. As DNA, the CDR3 is TGCGCCAGCAGCCCCCCGTGGACAGGGACAGGAGAGCAGTACTTC. This sequence joins TRBV5-1 and TRBJ2-7, with TRBD1 matching 8 bases. The CDR3 has 15 residues. Germline assignment: CDR1 SGHRS and CDR2 YFSETQ. V was pared by 4 bases and J by 7 bases, with 13 bases of the junction left unmatched.

In this sample, this clone turned up many times. The chain is built from TRBV29-1 and TRBJ1-1; possibly TRBD1 for D (5 bases). The length of the CDR3 is 14 residues. Trimming cost V 4 bases and J 1 base, with 13 bases left between them. Germline CDR1 SQVTM, CDR2 ANQGSEA. The CDR3: CSVGGNMGNTEAFF. The CDR3 region has the DNA TGCAGCGTTGGGGGGAATATGGGGAACACTGAAGCTTTCTTT.

The chain joins TRBV10-3 to TRBJ2-1; the match to TRBD2 covers 7 bases. CDR3 length: 15 residues. Losses at the gene ends were 6 bases for V and 0 bases for J; bases not matched to a gene: 5. CDR1 ENHRY and CDR2 SYGVKD come from the germline V gene. The CDR3 DNA reads TGTGCCATCAGGAACAGGACTAGCTCCTACAATGAGCAGTTCTTC. It yields the protein CAIRNRTSSYNEQFF.

Concerning this clone itself: In the same sample, other DNA sequences code for this CDR3. In DNA form, the CDR3 reads TGTGCCAGCAGCTTAGGCCCCGGGGGCTCTGGAAACACCATATATTTT. It encodes CASSLGPGGSGNTIYF. The chain has TRBV7-8 and TRBJ1-3; maybe TRBD1 (5 bases). With 1 base removed from V and 0 bases from J, the gap between germline ends came to 10 bases. This CDR3 is 16 amino acids long. The V gene's germline CDR1 is SGHVS and CDR2 FQNEAQ.

The chain recombines TRBV30 with TRBJ1-5; D call uncertain. The CDR3 is 12 residues long. Germline V gene data show CDR1 as GTSNPN and CDR2 as SVGIG (reference sequence). The V and J ends lost 4 bases and 0 bases respectively, with 4 bases between them. The CDR3 region has the DNA TGTGCCTGGACAGTTAGCAATCAGCCCCAGCATTTT. It specifies CAWTVSNQPQHF. Full variable domain (rest looked up from reference TRBV30 and TRBJ1-5): SQTIHQWPATLVQPVGSPLSLECTVEGTSNPNLYWYRQAAGRGLQLLFYSVGIGQISSEVPQNLSASRPQDRQFILSSKKLLLSDSGFYLCAWTVSNQPQHFGDGTRLSIL.

The CDR3 coding sequence is TGTGCCAGCAGGATCTTGGGACAACGCTCCTACAATGAGCAGTTCTTC. The encoded protein is CASRILGQRSYNEQFF. The genes are TRBV5-6 and TRBJ2-1, with D perhaps TRBD1 (6 bases). CDR3 length: 16 residues. Germline V gene sequence: CDR1 SGHDT, CDR2 YYEEEE. The ends were cut back, 5 bases at V and 0 bases at J, with 15 bases in the middle.

The rearrangement links TRBV25-1 to TRBJ1-6, with TRBD1 matching 8 bases. The germline CDR1 and CDR2 sequences are MGHDK and SYGVNS. The CDR3 spans 16 residues. V was pared by 4 bases and J by 8 bases, with 10 bases of the junction left unmatched. The CDR3 DNA follows: TGTGCCAGCAGTGCGCTCGGACAGGGTAATCATTCACCCCTCCACTTT. This codes for CASSALGQGNHSPLHF.

The rearrangement links TRBV9 to TRBJ2-3; D unresolved. There are 14 residues in the CDR3. Looked up from germline, CDR1 is SGDLS and CDR2 is YYNGEE. Trimming took off 0 bases at V and 7 bases at J, with 12 bases between the two ends. The CDR3 reads CASSVELWGYTQYF. In DNA, the CDR3 is TGTGCCAGCAGCGTAGAATTGTGGGGTTATACGCAGTATTTT.

The J gene is TRBJ1-2, the V gene TRBV19; TRBD1 matches 7 bases. The CDR3 sequence is 15 residues long. The germline CDR1 and CDR2 sequences are LNHDA and SQIVND (reference sequence). V was pared by 0 bases and J by 8 bases, with 9 bases of the junction left unmatched. The DNA for the CDR3 is TGTGCCAGTAGTATAGAGTGGGACAGAGATTGGGGCTACACCTTC. Amino acids: CASSIEWDRDWGYTF.

This clone was seen just once. The V and J genes are TRBV5-4 and TRBJ2-1; 8 bases agree with TRBD2. Looked up from germline, CDR1 is SGHNT and CDR2 is YYREEE (reference sequence). This CDR3 is built from 16 residues. Unmatched junction bases numbered 13, after V lost 4 bases and J lost 7 bases. The CDR3 is CASSPTSGRAANEQFF. CDR3 nucleotide sequence: TGTGCCAGCAGCCCTACGTCCGGGAGGGCAGCAAATGAGCAGTTCTTC.